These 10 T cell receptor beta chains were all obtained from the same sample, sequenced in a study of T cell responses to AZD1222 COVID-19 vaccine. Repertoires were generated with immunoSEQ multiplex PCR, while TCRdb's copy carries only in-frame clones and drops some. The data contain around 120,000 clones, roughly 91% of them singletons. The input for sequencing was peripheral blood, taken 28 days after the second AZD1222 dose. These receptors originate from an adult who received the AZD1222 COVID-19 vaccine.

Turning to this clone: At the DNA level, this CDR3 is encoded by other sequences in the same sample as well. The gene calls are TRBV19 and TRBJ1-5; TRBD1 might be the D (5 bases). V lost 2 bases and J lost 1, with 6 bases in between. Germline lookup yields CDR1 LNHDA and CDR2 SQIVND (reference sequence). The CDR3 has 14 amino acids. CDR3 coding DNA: TGTGCCAGTAGTATACAGGGAAGCAATCAGCCCCAGCATTTT. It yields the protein CASSIQGSNQPQHF.

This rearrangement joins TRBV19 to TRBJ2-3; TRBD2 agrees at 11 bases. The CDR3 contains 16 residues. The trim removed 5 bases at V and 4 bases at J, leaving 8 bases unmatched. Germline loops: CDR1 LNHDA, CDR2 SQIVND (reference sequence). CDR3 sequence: CASSPGVAGGPDTQYF. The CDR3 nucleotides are TGTGCCAGTAGTCCCGGGGTAGCGGGAGGGCCAGATACGCAGTATTTT.

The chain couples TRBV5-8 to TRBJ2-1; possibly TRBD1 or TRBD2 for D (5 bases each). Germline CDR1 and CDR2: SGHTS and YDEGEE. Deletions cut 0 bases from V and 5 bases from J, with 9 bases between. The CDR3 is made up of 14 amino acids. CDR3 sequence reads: CASSLARENNEQFF. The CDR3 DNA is TGTGCCAGCAGCTTGGCCAGGGAGAACAATGAGCAGTTCTTC.

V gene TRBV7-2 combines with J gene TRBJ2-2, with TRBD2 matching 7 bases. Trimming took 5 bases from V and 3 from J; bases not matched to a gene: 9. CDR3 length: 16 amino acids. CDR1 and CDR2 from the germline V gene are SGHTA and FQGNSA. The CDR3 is CASSTLGRGYTGELFF. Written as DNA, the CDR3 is TGTGCCAGCAGCACCTTAGGGCGGGGGTACACCGGGGAGCTGTTTTTT.

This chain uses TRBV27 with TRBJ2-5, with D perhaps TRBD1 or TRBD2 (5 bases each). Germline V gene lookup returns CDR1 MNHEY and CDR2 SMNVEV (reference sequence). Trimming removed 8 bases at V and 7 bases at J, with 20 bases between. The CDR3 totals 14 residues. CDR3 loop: CASRRAGAGMTQYF. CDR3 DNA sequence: TGTGCCAGCCGTCGCGCCGGGGCAGGGATGACCCAGTACTTC.

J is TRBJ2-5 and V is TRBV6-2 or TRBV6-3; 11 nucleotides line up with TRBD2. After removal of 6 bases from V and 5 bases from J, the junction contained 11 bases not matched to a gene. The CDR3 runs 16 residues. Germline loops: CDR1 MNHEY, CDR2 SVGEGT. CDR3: CASSSPGSGGAETQYF. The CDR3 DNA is TGTGCCAGCAGCTCTCCGGGTAGCGGGGGGGCGGAGACCCAGTACTTC.

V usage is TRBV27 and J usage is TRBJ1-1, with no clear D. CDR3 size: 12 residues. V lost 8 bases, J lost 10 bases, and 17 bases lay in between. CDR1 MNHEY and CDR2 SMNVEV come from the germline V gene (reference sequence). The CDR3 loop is CASVGLLRGAFF. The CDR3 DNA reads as TGTGCCAGCGTAGGACTTCTTAGAGGAGCTTTCTTT.

The CDR3 protein is CSVQKGSGLQYF. The CDR3 bases are TGCAGCGTACAAAAGGGGTCCGGTCTTCAGTACTTC. The V call is TRBV29-1, the J call TRBJ2-7; perhaps TRBD1 as D (5 bases). Trimming cost V 6 bases and J 10 bases, with 19 bases left between them. The length of the CDR3 is 12 residues. CDR1 is SQVTM, CDR2 ANQGSEA, per germline.

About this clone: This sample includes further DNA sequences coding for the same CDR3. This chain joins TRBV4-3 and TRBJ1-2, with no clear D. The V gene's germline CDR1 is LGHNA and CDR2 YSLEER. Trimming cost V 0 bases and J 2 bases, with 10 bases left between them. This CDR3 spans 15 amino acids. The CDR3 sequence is CASSQDRAGNYGYTF. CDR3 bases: TGCGCCAGCAGCCAAGATCGGGCGGGGAACTATGGCTACACCTTC.

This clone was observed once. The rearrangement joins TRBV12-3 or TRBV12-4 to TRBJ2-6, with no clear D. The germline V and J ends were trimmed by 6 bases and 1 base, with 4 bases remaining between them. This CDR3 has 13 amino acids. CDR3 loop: CASRPSGANVLTF. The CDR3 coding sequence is TGTGCCAGCAGACCTTCTGGGGCCAACGTCCTGACTTTC.